Listed below are T cell receptor beta chains from one sample, sequenced in a study of T cell responses to AZD1222 COVID-19 vaccine. Here immunoSEQ multiplex PCR was the method, and the copy in TCRdb shows in-frame clones only, minus some. Of roughly 70,000 clones in the sample, 89% are singletons; the top ten hold approximately 8.6%. The specimen was peripheral blood, collected 28 days after the second AZD1222 dose. The receptors here all came from an adult who received the AZD1222 COVID-19 vaccine. Each CDR3 is given with its conserved first and last residue. A D gene is named only where the DNA matches it firmly.

D gene,J gene,V gene,CDR3 DNA,CDR3 protein
.,TRBJ1-2,TRBV3-1/TRBV3-2,TGTGCCAGCAGCCAAGGGGGATATGGCTACACCTTC,CASSQGGYGYTF
.,TRBJ1-5,TRBV27,TGTGCCAGCAGTTTACCGGGTCAGCCCCAGCATTTT,CASSLPGQPQHF
TRBD2,TRBJ2-1,TRBV5-1,TGCGCCAGCAGCTCAGGACTAGCGGACTACAATGAGCAGTTCTTC,CASSSGLADYNEQFF
.,TRBJ2-5,TRBV28,TGTGCCACTGGGGGACAAGAGACCCAGTACTTC,CATGGQETQYF
.,TRBJ1-2,TRBV24-1,TGTGCCACCAGTGACATGGACAGAAACTATGGCTACACCTTC,CATSDMDRNYGYTF
.,TRBJ2-7,TRBV10-3,TGTGCCAGCCGACAGACCGACTCCTACGAGCAGTACTTC,CASRQTDSYEQYF
TRBD1,TRBJ1-1,TRBV6-4,TGTGCCAGCAAGCCGGGACAGGCGAACACTGAAGCTTTCTTT,CASKPGQANTEAFF
TRBD1,TRBJ1-1,TRBV6-5,TGTGCCACCCGGACAGGGACAAACACTGAAGCTTTCTTT,CATRTGTNTEAFF
.,TRBJ2-7,TRBV29-1,TGCAGCGTCGGACTCTCTTCCTACGAGCAGTACTTC,CSVGLSSYEQYF
TRBD1,TRBJ1-6,TRBV9,TGTGCCAGCAGCGAAGACAGGGGGCTAAATTCACCCCTCCACTTT,CASSEDRGLNSPLHF
.,TRBJ2-1,TRBV18,TGTGCCAGCTCACCATCACAAGGAATCCCTACGAGGCAGTTCTTC,CASSPSQGIPTRQFF
TRBD1,TRBJ2-2,TRBV9,TGTGCCAGCAGCGTAACAGGGGCGGGCACCGGGGAGCTGTTTTTT,CASSVTGAGTGELFF
.,TRBJ2-7,TRBV5-1,TGCGCCAGCAGCTTGACCCTAGTGGGGGCTGGTGAGCAGTACTTC,CASSLTLVGAGEQYF
TRBD2,TRBJ2-1,TRBV6-6,TGTGCCAGCAGCCGAGCGGGAGGGCCTTGGTCCTACAATGAGCAGTTCTTC,CASSRAGGPWSYNEQFF
.,TRBJ2-3,TRBV3-1/TRBV3-2,TGTGCCAGCAGCCCGTGGGGCACAGATACGCAGTATTTT,CASSPWGTDTQYF